This TCR beta chain was retrieved from a study of T-cell memory formation after mild COVID-19. About the study: The two donors had largely donor-specific TCR clusters. Study-level findings and limits: Clones that shrank (day 15 to 85) were balanced CD4/CD8, whereas later expanders leaned CD4+. CD4+ clones that contracted lay mainly in CM and EM; CD8+ ones lay in EMRA.

The ends lost 1 base at V and 4 bases at J; junction bases unmatched: 6. The V gene's germline CDR1 is LGHNA and CDR2 YNFKEQ. This CDR3 region has 16 residues. A single record per CDR3 protein comes from TCRdb applying MiXCR to the 5' RACE reads. Of about 130,000 distinct CDR3 sequences listed, about 16% were seen once; the top ten hold around 13%. As for this clonotype: The antigen is not known.

The sample was PBMCs or a T cell subset sorted from them (not recorded which). The rearrangement uses TRBV4-2 and TRBJ2-1, with 8 bases fitting TRBD1. The receptor comes from an adult woman who had mild COVID-19 (a few samples of this study predate the infection). Cell type and time point are not known. CDR3 amino acids: CASSQGDRGFYNEQFF. Written as DNA, the CDR3 is TGTGCCAGCAGCCAAGGAGACAGGGGTTTTTACAATGAGCAGTTCTTC.